This TCR beta chain was sequenced in a study of OX40 agonist ivuxolimab in advanced cancers. Whole-study context: Patients assigned to dose escalation were diagnosed with hepatocellular carcinoma, melanoma, renal cell or head and neck cancer. Findings and caveats of the study: Expanded clones were, on average, more numerous among CD8+ T cells than CD4+. Some patients who did not respond also had low normalized T-cell clonal expansion.

Germline V gene sequence: CDR1 LGHNA, CDR2 YSLEER. The CDR3 consists of 13 residues. V lost 0 bases and J 2 bases, leaving 5 bases between the germline ends. Libraries were prepared by immunoSEQ multiplex PCR; TCRdb keeps only in-frame clonotypes and omits some of them. This table has around 100,000 clones, around 90% appearing once. With regard to this clone: Its antigen is as yet unknown.

Researchers took blood at baseline, on cycle 4 day 1, and on cycle 7 day 1. This chain joins TRBV4-3 and TRBJ2-7; D is unclear. Sequences were derived from CD4+ or CD8+ T cells sorted from blood, sampled in a trial of the OX40 agonist ivuxolimab. This TCR derives from an adult with an advanced solid tumor such as melanoma, head and neck, liver or kidney cancer. CDR3 in amino acids: CASSQDFTYEQYF. In DNA, the CDR3 is TGCGCCAGCAGCCAAGATTTTACCTACGAGCAGTACTTC.